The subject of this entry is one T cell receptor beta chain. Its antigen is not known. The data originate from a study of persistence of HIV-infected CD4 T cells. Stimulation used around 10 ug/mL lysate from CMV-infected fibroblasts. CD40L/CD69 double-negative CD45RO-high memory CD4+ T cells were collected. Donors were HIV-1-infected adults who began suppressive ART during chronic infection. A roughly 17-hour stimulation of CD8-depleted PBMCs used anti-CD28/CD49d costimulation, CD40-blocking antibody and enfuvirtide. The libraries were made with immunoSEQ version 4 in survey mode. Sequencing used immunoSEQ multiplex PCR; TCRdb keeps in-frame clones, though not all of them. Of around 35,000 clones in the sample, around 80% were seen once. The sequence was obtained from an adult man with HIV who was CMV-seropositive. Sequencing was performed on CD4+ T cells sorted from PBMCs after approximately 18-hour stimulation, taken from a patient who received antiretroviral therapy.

The CDR3 protein is CASSPTGSVEGYTF. In nucleotides, the CDR3 is TGTGCCAGCAGTCCAACAGGGTCCGTCGAGGGCTACACCTTC. The V and J genes are TRBV28 and TRBJ1-2; maybe TRBD1 (6 bases). This CDR3 has 14 residues. The V end was cut by 5 bases, the J end by 8 bases, with 18 bases between. Germline CDR1 reads MDHEN; CDR2 reads SYDVKM.